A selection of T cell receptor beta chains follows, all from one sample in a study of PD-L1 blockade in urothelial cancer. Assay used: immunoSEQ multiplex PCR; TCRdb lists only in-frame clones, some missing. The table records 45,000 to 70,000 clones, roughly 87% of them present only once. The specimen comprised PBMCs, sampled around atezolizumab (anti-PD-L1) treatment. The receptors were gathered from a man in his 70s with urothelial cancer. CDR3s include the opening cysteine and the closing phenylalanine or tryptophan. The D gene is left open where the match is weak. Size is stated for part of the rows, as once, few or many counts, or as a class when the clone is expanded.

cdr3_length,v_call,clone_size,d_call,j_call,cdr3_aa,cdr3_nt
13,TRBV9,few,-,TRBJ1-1,CASSAEIQGEAFF,TGTGCCAGCAGCGCAGAGATCCAGGGCGAAGCTTTCTTT
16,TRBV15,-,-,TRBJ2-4,CATSRVGALAKNIQYF,TGTGCCACCAGCAGAGTGGGAGCACTAGCCAAAAACATTCAGTACTTC
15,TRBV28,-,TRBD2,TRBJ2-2,CASSLGPSGTGELFF,TGTGCCAGCAGTTTAGGCCCTAGCGGCACCGGGGAGCTGTTTTTT
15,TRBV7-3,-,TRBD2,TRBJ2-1,CASSVTSGSPGEQFF,TGTGCCAGCAGCGTGACTAGCGGGAGTCCGGGTGAGCAGTTCTTC
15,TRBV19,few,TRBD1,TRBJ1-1,CASSMGQGVNTEAFF,TGTGCCAGTAGTATGGGCCAGGGGGTGAACACTGAAGCTTTCTTT
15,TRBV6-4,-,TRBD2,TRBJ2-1,CASSPGLAGGDEQFF,TGTGCCAGCAGCCCCGGACTAGCGGGAGGGGATGAGCAGTTCTTC
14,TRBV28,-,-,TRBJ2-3,CASSTRGGGDTQYF,TGTGCCAGCAGTACAAGGGGGGGTGGGGATACGCAGTATTTT
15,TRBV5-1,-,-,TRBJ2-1,CASSWTAESYNEQFF,TGCGCCAGCAGCTGGACAGCTGAATCCTACAATGAGCAGTTCTTC
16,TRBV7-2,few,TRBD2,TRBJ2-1,CASSLGLAGVGGRAFF,TGTGCCAGCAGCTTAGGACTAGCGGGAGTAGGGGGTCGGGCGTTCTTC
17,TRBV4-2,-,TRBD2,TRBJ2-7,CASSQDWGREGTYEQYF,TGTGCCAGCAGCCAAGATTGGGGGCGGGAGGGAACCTACGAGCAGTACTTC
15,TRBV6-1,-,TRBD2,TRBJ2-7,CASSERLAGIYEQYF,TGTGCCAGCAGTGAAAGACTAGCGGGAATCTACGAGCAGTACTTC
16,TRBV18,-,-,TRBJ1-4,CASSPYAGEANEKLFF,TGTGCCAGCTCACCCTACGCGGGGGAGGCTAATGAAAAACTGTTTTTT
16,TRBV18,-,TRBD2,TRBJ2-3,CASSLGLAGGEGTQYF,TGTGCCAGCTCACTCGGACTAGCGGGAGGAGAGGGGACGCAGTATTTT
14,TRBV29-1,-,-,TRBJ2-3,CSVWGTPDTDTQYF,TGCAGCGTTTGGGGGACTCCTGACACAGATACGCAGTATTTT
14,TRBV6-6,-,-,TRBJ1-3,CASRNSGSGNTIYF,TGTGCCAGCAGAAACTCAGGCTCTGGAAACACCATATATTTT
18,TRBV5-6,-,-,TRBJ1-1,CASSLAAGRGTANTEAFF,TGTGCCAGCAGCTTGGCAGCGGGTCGGGGTACCGCGAACACTGAAGCTTTCTTT
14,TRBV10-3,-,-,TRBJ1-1,CAISELGADTEAFF,TGTGCCATCAGTGAGCTTGGAGCGGACACTGAAGCTTTCTTT
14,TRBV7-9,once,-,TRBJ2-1,CASSLSMSLDEQFF,TGTGCCAGCAGCTTATCAATGAGTTTGGATGAGCAGTTCTTC
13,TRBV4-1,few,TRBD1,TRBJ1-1,CASSQDRDRVAFF,TGCGCCAGCAGCCAAGACCGGGACAGGGTGGCTTTCTTT
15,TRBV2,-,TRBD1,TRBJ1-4,CASSSGQGRTEKLFF,TGTGCCAGCAGTTCGGGACAGGGACGGACTGAAAAACTGTTTTTT
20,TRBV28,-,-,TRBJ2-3,CASSLEVSIPFSSSTDTQYF,TGTGCCAGCAGTTTGGAAGTTAGCATTCCCTTTTCGTCTAGCACAGATACGCAGTATTTT
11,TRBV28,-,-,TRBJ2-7,CASSLSHEQYF,TGTGCCAGCAGTTTAAGCCACGAGCAGTACTTC
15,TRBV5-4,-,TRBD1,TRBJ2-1,CASSPGGPRDNEQFF,TGTGCCAGCAGCCCAGGGGGCCCTCGGGACAATGAGCAGTTCTTC
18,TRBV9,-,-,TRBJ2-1,CASSVSEGAGPGYNEQFF,TGTGCCAGCAGCGTATCCGAGGGGGCGGGACCGGGATACAATGAGCAGTTCTTC
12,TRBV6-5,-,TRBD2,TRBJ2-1,CASTGLGNEQFF,TGTGCCAGCACTGGACTAGGCAATGAGCAGTTCTTC
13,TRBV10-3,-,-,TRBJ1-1,CATDSELNTEAFF,TGTGCCACCGACAGCGAATTGAACACTGAAGCTTTCTTT
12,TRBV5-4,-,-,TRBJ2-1,CASSFSDNEQFF,TGTGCCAGCAGCTTCTCTGACAATGAGCAGTTCTTC
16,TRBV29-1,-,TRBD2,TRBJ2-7,CSVEGLSGVHSYEQYF,TGCAGCGTTGAAGGCCTTAGCGGGGTCCACTCCTACGAGCAGTACTTC
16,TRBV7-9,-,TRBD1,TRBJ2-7,CASSSPMGQGAGEQYF,TGTGCCAGCAGCTCTCCCATGGGACAGGGGGCAGGGGAGCAGTACTTC
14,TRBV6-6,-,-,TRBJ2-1,CASSSGTSYNEQFF,TGTGCCAGCAGTTCCGGGACTTCGTACAATGAGCAGTTCTTC
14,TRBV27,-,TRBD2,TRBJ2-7,CASRLSGRSYEQYF,TGTGCCAGCAGGCTTAGCGGGAGGAGTTACGAGCAGTACTTC
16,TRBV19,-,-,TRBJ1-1,CASSIKASGKNTEAFF,TGTGCCAGTAGTATTAAAGCTTCCGGTAAGAACACTGAAGCTTTCTTT
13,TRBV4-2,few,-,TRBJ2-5,CASRPHSGETQYF,TGTGCCAGCAGACCCCACAGTGGGGAGACCCAGTACTTC
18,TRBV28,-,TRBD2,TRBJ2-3,CASNPQGLAGGLTDTQYF,TGTGCCAGCAATCCCCAAGGTCTAGCGGGAGGCCTAACAGATACGCAGTATTTT
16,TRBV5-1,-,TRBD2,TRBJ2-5,CASSDGTSANQETQYF,TGCGCCAGCAGCGACGGGACTAGCGCGAACCAAGAGACCCAGTACTTC
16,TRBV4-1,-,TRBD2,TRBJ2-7,CASSQHRDYGSYEQYF,TGCGCCAGCAGCCAGCACCGGGACTACGGCTCCTACGAGCAGTACTTC
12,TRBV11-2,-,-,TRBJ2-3,CASSPSTDTQYF,TGTGCCAGCAGCCCTAGCACAGATACGCAGTATTTT
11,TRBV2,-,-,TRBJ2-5,CASSKTATQYF,TGTGCCAGCAGTAAGACTGCGACCCAGTACTTC
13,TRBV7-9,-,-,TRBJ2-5,CASSQRRDETQYF,TGTGCCAGCAGCCAGAGGCGGGATGAGACCCAGTACTTC
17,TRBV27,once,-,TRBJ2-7,CASSPSVGDGRRYEQYF,TGTGCCAGCAGTCCCTCCGTAGGAGACGGGAGAAGGTACGAGCAGTACTTC
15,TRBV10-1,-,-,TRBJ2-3,CASSEGGARTDTQYF,TGCGCCAGCAGTGAGGGCGGGGCCCGCACAGATACGCAGTATTTT